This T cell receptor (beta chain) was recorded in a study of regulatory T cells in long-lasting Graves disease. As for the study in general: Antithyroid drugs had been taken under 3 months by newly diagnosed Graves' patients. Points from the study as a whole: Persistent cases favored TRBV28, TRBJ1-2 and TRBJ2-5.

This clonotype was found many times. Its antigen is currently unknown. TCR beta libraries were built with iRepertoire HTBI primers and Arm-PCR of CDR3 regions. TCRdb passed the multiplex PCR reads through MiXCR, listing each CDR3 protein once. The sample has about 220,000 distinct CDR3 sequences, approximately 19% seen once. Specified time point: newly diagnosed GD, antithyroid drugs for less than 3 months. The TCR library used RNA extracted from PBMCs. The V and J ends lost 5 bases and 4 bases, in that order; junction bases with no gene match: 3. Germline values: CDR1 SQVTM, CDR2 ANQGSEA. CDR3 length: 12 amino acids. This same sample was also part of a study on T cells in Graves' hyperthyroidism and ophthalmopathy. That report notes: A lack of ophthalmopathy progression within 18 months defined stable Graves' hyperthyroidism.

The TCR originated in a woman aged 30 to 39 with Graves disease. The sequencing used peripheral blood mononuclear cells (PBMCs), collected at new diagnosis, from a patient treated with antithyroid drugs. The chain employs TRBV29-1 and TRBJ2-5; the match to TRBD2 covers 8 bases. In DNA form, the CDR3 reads TGCAGCGTTTTGGCGGGAGGAGAGACCCAGTACTTC. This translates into CSVLAGGETQYF.